A selection of T cell receptor beta chains follows, all from one sample in a study of T cells in narcolepsy. Assay: immunoSEQ multiplex PCR; the TCRdb copy retains only in-frame clones and omits some. The sample carries around 24,000 clones, 81% recorded once. Sequenced input: memory (CD45RA-) CD4+ T cells from blood. The source is a human donor in good health. The CDR3 runs from the conserved cysteine through the conserved F or W. The order of the fields is CDR3 protein, V gene, clone size, J gene. The size of a clone is reported for some rows only, either as once, few or many, or as a class for expanded clones.

CASSETTGGYEQYF | TRBV10-1 | . | TRBJ2-7
CASSLLDSGNTEAFF | TRBV5-1 | once | TRBJ1-1
CASKPRDGLNTEAFF | TRBV6-1 | . | TRBJ1-1
CASSPGSQPQHF | TRBV7-9 | . | TRBJ1-5
CARDVRGYGYTF | TRBV30 | . | TRBJ1-2
CACQTGTGAPLDTEAFF | TRBV30 | . | TRBJ1-1
CASTLQGLNTEASF | TRBV19 | . | TRBJ1-1
CASSVAADFYEQYF | TRBV9 | . | TRBJ2-7
CASSPGPPRRNTEAFF | TRBV7-3 | . | TRBJ1-1
CASGYDEQYF | TRBV19 | . | .
CASSSDSHSGNTIYF | TRBV7-2 | . | TRBJ1-3
CSESGVAGGSYNEQFF | TRBV29-1 | . | TRBJ2-1
CSVSAPAGGPYEQYF | TRBV29-1 | . | TRBJ2-7
CASSSDGYYEQYF | TRBV5-6 | few | TRBJ2-7
CASSVDGERGEQFF | TRBV9 | . | TRBJ2-1
CASSADSQETQYF | TRBV2 | . | TRBJ2-5
CASGHLGGGQPQHF | TRBV12-5 | . | TRBJ1-5
CASSLTQGNSPLHF | TRBV11-1 | few | TRBJ1-6
CASSTPPTRDLEHQPQHF | TRBV25-1 | . | TRBJ1-5
CASSLQRFRSFARNYGYIF | TRBV7-8 | . | TRBJ1-2
CASRNGRTGGETQYF | TRBV6-5 | once | TRBJ2-5
CASSSLRVGYTF | TRBV28 | once | TRBJ1-2
CAYGVDRGRRGEQYF | TRBV30 | . | TRBJ2-7
CASTLGGTYNEQFF | TRBV6-1 | . | TRBJ2-1
CAGLQGGSSYNEQFF | TRBV30 | . | TRBJ2-1
CASSNAPPGVYSNQPQHF | TRBV19 | . | TRBJ1-5
CASTRWASGGGGGDTQYF | TRBV9 | . | TRBJ2-3
CASSYSGTGGYNEQFF | TRBV6-6 | . | TRBJ2-1
CAWSVRAVGGYGYTF | TRBV30 | . | TRBJ1-2
CASGFSGGQYF | TRBV28 | once | TRBJ2-7
CAWSVLGNEQFF | TRBV30 | once | TRBJ2-1
CASRTGVTMNTEAFF | TRBV6-1 | . | TRBJ1-1
CASSADTDTQYF | TRBV6-1 | . | TRBJ2-3
CAWSDQDEQYF | TRBV30 | . | TRBJ2-7
CATSSTGQVTYGYTF | TRBV15 | . | TRBJ1-2
CASSQGMVVLAGQETQYF | TRBV4-1 | . | TRBJ2-5
CASSLLPAGELFF | TRBV11-3 | . | TRBJ2-2
CASRLAGQGNQPQHF | TRBV12-2 | once | TRBJ1-5
CASSLTGYNEQFF | TRBV7-3 | . | TRBJ2-1
CSATMGAGGELFF | TRBV29-1 | . | TRBJ2-2
CASSLGRRMGNTGELFF | TRBV19 | . | TRBJ2-2
CAWSVLAGPKETQYF | TRBV30 | . | TRBJ2-5
CAWKDTGELFF | TRBV30 | . | TRBJ2-2
CASSQVGGTGELFF | TRBV4-1 | . | TRBJ2-2
CACIRQGGTYEQYF | TRBV30 | once | TRBJ2-7
CARSLAGLGTDRGTRKEKLFF | TRBV5-3 | . | TRBJ1-4
CASSLWRLADAIIKYEQYF | TRBV27 | . | .
CTSSQDQERGQQETQYF | TRBV4-1 | . | TRBJ2-5
CASGLGGQAYQETQYF | TRBV12-5 | . | TRBJ2-5
CASSSRPQGGRGTEAFF | TRBV5-1 | . | TRBJ1-1
CASSLGLANTGELFF | TRBV7-9 | . | TRBJ2-2
CASTENKEGYTF | TRBV5-1 | . | TRBJ1-2
CASSLDKGEQFF | TRBV7-3 | . | TRBJ2-1
CASSSSGTRNNEQFF | TRBV7-8 | . | TRBJ2-1
CASLQERDRVKANYGYTF | TRBV28 | . | TRBJ1-2